Presented here are 26 T cell receptor beta chains from one specimen sequenced in a study of pediatric ulcerative colitis. TCRdb's table, derived via immunoSEQ multiplex PCR, lists solely in-frame clones and lacks some. This sample carries about 64,000 clones, more than 60% of them seen once, and the ten largest clones take 4% to 6.5%. Sequencing was carried out using blood. These receptors all come from a boy younger than 18 with moderate ulcerative colitis.

This rearrangement joins TRBV12-5 to TRBJ1-2, with D possibly TRBD1 on 5 matching bases. The CDR3 has 13 amino acids. Germline CDR1 and CDR2: LGHNT and FRNRAP. Trimming cost V 2 bases and J 3 bases, with 7 bases left between them. The CDR3 here is CASGLWGYYGYTF. The CDR3 region has the DNA TGTGCTAGTGGTTTGTGGGGGTACTATGGCTACACCTTC. Combining the CDR3 with reference TRBV12-5 and TRBJ1-2 gives the whole variable domain DARVTQTPRHKVTEMGQEVTMRCQPILGHNTVFWYRQTMMQGLELLAYFRNRAPLDDSGMPKDRFSAEMPDATLATLKIQPSEPRDSAVYFCASGLWGYYGYTFGSGTRLTVV.

The chain is built from TRBV5-5 and TRBJ2-7; 7 bases are a match to TRBD2. The germline CDR1 and CDR2 sequences are SGHKS and YYEKEE (reference sequence). This CDR3 spans 13 amino acids. The V and J ends lost 3 bases and 2 bases, in that order; junction bases with no gene match: 2. Here the CDR3 reads CASSSSGAYEQYF. DNA of the CDR3: TGTGCCAGCAGCTCGAGCGGGGCCTACGAGCAGTACTTC.

The J gene is TRBJ1-2, the V gene TRBV2; 11 bases line up with TRBD1. V was clipped by 5 bases and J by 4 bases; unmatched bases: 6. The CDR3 covers 15 residues. Per the germline V gene, CDR1 is SNHLY and CDR2 is FYNNEI. CDR3 residues: CASSWTGGAGYGYTF. CDR3 sequence (DNA): TGTGCCAGCAGTTGGACAGGGGGCGCAGGCTATGGCTACACCTTC.

V is TRBV9 and J is TRBJ2-2, with unresolved D. Germline values: CDR1 SGDLS, CDR2 YYNGEE. V lost 0 bases to trimming and J lost 4 bases, with 4 bases between them. The CDR3 has 13 residues. The CDR3 DNA reads as TGTGCCAGCAGCGTAGAGAGCACCGGGGAGCTGTTTTTT. It yields the protein CASSVESTGELFF.

This clone was seen a single time. The V call is TRBV6-5, the J call TRBJ2-3, with TRBD2 identical over 10 bases. Germline V gene sequence: CDR1 MNHEY, CDR2 SVGAGI. The CDR3 has 16 residues. J lost 10 bases, V lost 2 bases, and 12 bases had no gene match. Here the CDR3 reads CASSYGSGGHMEAQYF. DNA for the CDR3: TGTGCCAGCAGTTACGGTAGCGGGGGGCATATGGAGGCGCAGTATTTT.

The V and J genes are TRBV11-2 and TRBJ2-5; 11 bases line up with TRBD1. Germline CDR1 SGHAT, CDR2 FQNNGV. J gave up 7 bases and V 3 bases, and 7 bases lay outside the gene matches. This CDR3 region has 15 residues. The CDR3 DNA sequence: TGTGCCAGCAGCTTGGCTGGGACAGGGGGAGGGACCCAGTACTTC. The encoded protein is CASSLAGTGGGTQYF.

The V and J genes are TRBV25-1 and TRBJ2-5; D is perhaps TRBD2 (6 bases). The CDR3 has 10 amino acids. Germline CDR1 and CDR2: MGHDK and SYGVNS. V was shortened by 8 bases and J by 5 bases, with 6 bases between the two germline ends. The CDR3 sequence is CASGGETQYF. The CDR3, as DNA: TGTGCCAGCGGGGGGGAGACCCAGTACTTC.

This chain uses TRBV29-1 with TRBJ1-1; D uncertain. This CDR3 contains 14 residues. CDR1 is SQVTM and CDR2 is ANQGSEA in the germline V gene. V lost 4 bases and J lost 11, with 23 bases in between. This chain's CDR3 is CSVVLAGRDSGAFF. CDR3 nucleotide sequence: TGCAGCGTTGTCTTGGCAGGCCGCGACTCAGGCGCTTTCTTT. The whole variable domain, filled in from reference TRBV29-1 and TRBJ1-1, reads SAVISQKPSRDICQRGTSLTIQCQVDSQVTMMFWYRQQPGQSLTLIATANQGSEATYESGFVIDKFPISRPNLTFSTLTVSNMSPEDSSIYLCSVVLAGRDSGAFFGQGTRLTVV.

The chain recombines TRBV27 with TRBJ2-5; maybe TRBD2 (5 bases). Germline CDR1 MNHEY, CDR2 SMNVEV (reference sequence). This CDR3 region has 15 residues. V lost 7 bases to trimming and J lost 5 bases, with 20 bases between them. This CDR3 is CASKQGLTATETQYF. The CDR3 nucleotides read TGTGCCAGCAAACAAGGACTTACCGCAACGGAGACCCAGTACTTC.

In its sample, this clone was seen once. This chain joins TRBV19 and TRBJ1-2, with D maybe TRBD1 (5 bases). This CDR3 has 14 residues. Germline V gene sequence: CDR1 LNHDA, CDR2 SQIVND (reference sequence). V was clipped by 4 bases and J by 4 bases, with 13 bases between them. For the CDR3, the DNA is TGTGCCAGTAGTAAGAGGGAGGGGATCTATGGCTACACCTTC. It codes for CASSKREGIYGYTF.

This clone has only one observation. The V call is TRBV5-1, the J call TRBJ1-6; D may be TRBD1 (5 bases). From germline, CDR1 is SGHRS and CDR2 YFSETQ. The CDR3 extends over 14 amino acids. The V end lost 0 bases, the J end lost 7 bases, and 8 bases lay between the germline ends. The CDR3 DNA follows: TGCGCCAGCAGCTTGGCTCAGGGAAATTCACCCCTCCACTTT. This gives the protein CASSLAQGNSPLHF.

This clone has more than one count but fewer than ten. The genes are TRBV18 and TRBJ1-1; TRBD1 aligns across 9 bases. The ends lost 3 bases at V and 5 bases at J; junction bases unmatched: 4. This CDR3 is 14 amino acids long. Per germline, CDR1 KGHSH and CDR2 LQKENI. The CDR3 region has the DNA TGTGCCAGCTCACCTGGGACAGGGTGGACTGAAGCTTTCTTT. Translating it yields CASSPGTGWTEAFF.

Only one count was recorded for this clone. The CDR3 protein is CASSPLAGGLLDEQFF. CDR3 nucleotide sequence: TGTGCCAGCTCACCTCTAGCGGGAGGCTTGTTGGATGAGCAGTTCTTC. This chain links TRBV18 with TRBJ2-1; TRBD2 agrees at 11 bases. Germline lookup yields CDR1 KGHSH and CDR2 LQKENI. This CDR3 comprises 16 residues. Losses at the gene ends were 3 bases for V and 8 bases for J; bases not matched to a gene: 9.

The chain employs TRBV6-9 and TRBJ2-7, with 8 bases lining up with TRBD1. The CDR3 is 15 amino acids. Unmatched junction bases numbered 11, after V lost 3 bases and J lost 7 bases. Germline V gives CDR1 MNHGY, CDR2 SVAAGI. In DNA form, the CDR3 reads TGTGCCAGCAGTTACCTCCCGGGACAGGAAGGGGAGCAGTACTTC. This sequence encodes CASSYLPGQEGEQYF.

This sequence joins TRBV6-5 and TRBJ1-4; D gene unclear. Germline V gene lookup returns CDR1 MNHEY and CDR2 SVGAGI. V gave up 0 bases and J gave up 7 bases, with 9 bases separating them. The CDR3 totals 14 residues. CDR3 in amino acids: CASSYSSRGEKLFF. Here the CDR3 DNA reads TGTGCCAGCAGTTACTCGAGCCGGGGTGAAAAACTGTTTTTT.

This clone came up a few times. The chain links TRBV29-1 to TRBJ1-2; D remains ambiguous. Trimming shortened V by 5 bases and J by 2 bases, and 12 bases separated the two germline ends. CDR1 is SQVTM and CDR2 is ANQGSEA in the germline V gene. The CDR3 has 13 amino acids. As DNA, the CDR3 is TGCAGCGTTCGACTCGGGGAGAACTATGGCTACACCTTC. Encoded protein: CSVRLGENYGYTF.

V gene TRBV10-1 combines with J gene TRBJ2-6, with 9 bases matching TRBD1. The CDR3 runs 17 residues. J was trimmed by 4 bases and V by 4 bases; bases with no gene match: 8. The germline gives CDR1 WNHNN, CDR2 SYGVQD (reference sequence). The CDR3: CASSVHGQGSGANVLTF. Here the CDR3 DNA reads TGCGCCAGCAGTGTTCATGGACAGGGGTCCGGGGCCAACGTCCTGACTTTC.

By share of the sample, this clone is medium-sized. The genes are TRBV27 and TRBJ2-2; 7 bases agree with TRBD2. Trimming removed 6 bases from V and 4 bases from J; junction bases left unmatched: 2. In germline, CDR1 is MNHEY, CDR2 SMNVEV (reference sequence). This CDR3 contains 13 residues. CDR3 in DNA: TGTGCCAGCAGGTGGGGGGGCACCGGGGAGCTGTTTTTT. Translation gives CASRWGGTGELFF.

The V call is TRBV11-2, the J call TRBJ1-3; D ambiguous. Trimming took 2 bases from V and 0 from J, leaving 11 bases between them. The CDR3 runs 16 residues. Germline CDR1 is SGHAT and CDR2 is FQNNGV. For the CDR3, the DNA is TGTGCCAGCAGCTTAACGGGCTTCAGCTCTGGAAACACCATATATTTT. This codes for CASSLTGFSSGNTIYF.

This clone came up a few times. The V gene is TRBV6-1, the J gene TRBJ2-3; TRBD1 is a possible D gene (5 bases). Trimming cost V 8 bases and J 0 bases, with 9 bases left between them. The V gene's germline CDR1 is MNHNS and CDR2 SASEGT. This CDR3 has 13 amino acids. In DNA form, the CDR3 reads TGTGCCAGCGGTAGGGGCAGCACAGATACGCAGTATTTT. This translates into CASGRGSTDTQYF.

The J gene is TRBJ2-3, the V gene TRBV4-1; 12 nucleotides align to TRBD2. CDR3 length: 17 amino acids. With 4 bases clipped from V and 1 base from J, the junction kept 6 bases outside the gene matches. In germline, CDR1 is MGHRA, CDR2 YSYEKL. Here the CDR3 DNA reads TGCGCCAGCAGCCGCTTACCTAGCGGGGGGGGCACAGATACGCAGTATTTT. Its protein is CASSRLPSGGGTDTQYF.

The count of this clone is one. The chain carries TRBV5-1 and TRBJ1-6, with a weak D call TRBD1 (6 bases). Trimming cost V 3 bases and J 8 bases, with 12 bases left between them. The CDR3 loop spans 14 amino acids. Per germline, CDR1 SGHRS and CDR2 YFSETQ. CDR3 sequence reads: CASSSRDTYSPLHF. CDR3 coding DNA: TGCGCCAGCAGCTCCCGGGACACTTATTCACCCCTCCACTTT.

V is TRBV18 and J is TRBJ1-1; 8 positions match TRBD1. Per the germline V gene, CDR1 is KGHSH and CDR2 is LQKENI. The CDR3 loop spans 19 amino acids. Trimming took 2 bases from V and 4 from J; bases not matched to a gene: 18. CDR3 sequence: CASSPLTGVPREGRTEAFF. The CDR3 coding sequence is TGTGCCAGCTCACCATTGACAGGGGTACCTAGAGAAGGACGCACTGAAGCTTTCTTT.

The chain carries TRBV6-5 and TRBJ2-6; no clear D. V lost 0 bases and J lost 1, with 7 bases in between. CDR1 and CDR2 (germline): MNHEY, SVGAGI. The CDR3 covers 16 residues. The chain's CDR3 is CASSYSFQSGANVLTF. The CDR3 DNA follows: TGTGCCAGCAGTTACTCGTTCCAATCTGGGGCCAACGTCCTGACTTTC.

The V and J genes are TRBV6-4 and TRBJ2-6; TRBD1 aligns across 9 bases. The V and J ends lost 3 bases and 1 base, in that order; junction bases with no gene match: 7. The CDR3 length is 18 residues. CDR1 is MRHNA, CDR2 SNTAGT, per germline. The CDR3 DNA follows: TGTGCCAGCAGTGAGGAGGGGACAGGGTCGTCTGGGGCCAACGTCCTGACTTTC. Translating it yields CASSEEGTGSSGANVLTF.

The chain has TRBV19 and TRBJ2-1, with 10 bases fitting TRBD2. CDR3 length equals 15 residues. The V and J ends lost 9 bases and 7 bases, in that order; junction bases with no gene match: 12. Germline V gene data show CDR1 as LNHDA and CDR2 as SQIVND (reference sequence). The CDR3 protein is CASKIGLAGVNEQFF. CDR3 bases: TGTGCCAGCAAGATTGGGCTAGCGGGAGTAAATGAGCAGTTCTTC. Filled out from reference TRBV19 and TRBJ2-1, the complete variable domain reads DGGITQSPKYLFRKEGQNVTLSCEQNLNHDAMYWYRQDPGQGLRLIYYSQIVNDFQKGDIAEGYSVSREKKESFPLTVTSAQKNPTAFYLCASKIGLAGVNEQFFGPGTRLTVL.